This T cell receptor beta chain was profiled in a study of molecular identifiers for immune sequencing clone quantification. Study findings and constraints: Spiked Jurkat TCR RNA equal to one cell could reportedly be picked out among 940,000 or so naive cells.

This CDR3 region has 10 residues. V dropped 8 bases and J dropped 8 bases, with 9 bases sitting between them. TCRdb called the PCR reads again in MiXCR, with one record for every CDR3 protein. The sample lists about 40,000 distinct CDR3 sequences; approximately 17% were seen once. At least ten counts were recorded for this clonotype. The antigen remains unidentified. The chain has TRBV12-3 or TRBV12-4 and TRBJ1-2; D gene ambiguous. What was sequenced was naive CD8+ T cells from blood, with Jurkat cell RNA spiked in. This sample's subset: FACS-sorted CD8+CD4-CCR7+CD45RA+ naive T cells. The origin of this receptor is a human donor in good health. Some libraries in this study had Jurkat cell RNA spiked in. The chain's CDR3 is CASGSWGYTF. In DNA, the CDR3 is TGTGCCAGCGGGTCTTGGGGCTACACCTTC.